The next 24 T cell receptor beta chains were all read from a single sample in a study of OX40 agonist ivuxolimab in advanced cancers. Repertoires were generated with immunoSEQ multiplex PCR, while TCRdb's copy carries only in-frame clones and drops some. Among about 51,000 clones, 88% were seen once, and the ten largest hold around 3.5%. The sample in question was CD4+ or CD8+ T cells sorted from blood, obtained in a trial of the OX40 agonist ivuxolimab. Receptors originate from an adult with an advanced solid tumor such as melanoma, head and neck, liver or kidney cancer.

The chain links TRBV6-6 to TRBJ2-7, with D possibly matching TRBD1 (5 bases). This CDR3 has 12 residues. Per germline, CDR1 MNHNY and CDR2 SVGAGI (reference sequence). V was trimmed by 7 bases and J by 2 bases, leaving 9 bases between them. The CDR3 sequence: CASTQGTYEQYF. DNA for the CDR3: TGTGCCAGCACCCAGGGAACCTACGAGCAGTACTTC.

The rearrangement joins TRBV27 to TRBJ2-1, with 13 nucleotides matching TRBD2. The CDR3 sequence is 19 residues long. V lost 2 bases, J lost 0 bases, and 7 bases stayed unmatched. CDR1 MNHEY and CDR2 SMNVEV come from the germline V gene (reference sequence). In nucleotides, the CDR3 is TGTGCCAGCAGTTTACAGACTAGCGGGAGGATCAGCTCCTACAATGAGCAGTTCTTC. It yields the protein CASSLQTSGRISSYNEQFF.

The rearrangement uses TRBV30 and TRBJ1-6, with D possibly being TRBD1 (5 bases). Germline-derived CDR1 and CDR2 are GTSNPN and SVGIG (reference sequence). V was trimmed by 0 bases and J by 7 bases, leaving 16 bases between them. This CDR3 contains 16 residues. This CDR3 is CAWSVHRGLVNSPLHF. The CDR3 nucleotides are TGTGCCTGGAGTGTACATCGGGGGTTAGTAAATTCACCCCTCCACTTT.

The chain is built from TRBV27 and TRBJ2-7; the D gene is possibly TRBD1 (7 bases). CDR3 size: 17 residues. Germline V gene lookup returns CDR1 MNHEY and CDR2 SMNVEV (reference sequence). V shed 5 bases and J shed 1 base, with 21 bases lying between them. This CDR3 reads CASSLTSRGAQSYEQYF. The DNA for the CDR3 is TGTGCCAGCAGTCTAACATCCAGGGGGGCCCAATCCTACGAGCAGTACTTC.

The J gene is TRBJ1-2, the V gene TRBV5-8, with D maybe TRBD1 (5 bases). This CDR3 spans 15 amino acids. CDR1 and CDR2 from the germline V gene are SGHTS and YDEGEE. The ends were cut back, 0 bases at V and 8 bases at J, with 17 bases in the middle. The CDR3 nucleotides are TGTGCCAGCAGCTTGGCCCAGGCGGGGGGAGGCGGCTACACCTTC. This encodes CASSLAQAGGGGYTF. The full variable domain, its missing parts supplied by reference TRBV5-8 and TRBJ1-2, is EAGVTQSPTHLIKTRGQQATLRCSPISGHTSVYWYQQALGLGLQFLLWYDEGEERNRGNFPPRFSGRQFPNYSSELNVNALELEDSALYLCASSLAQAGGGGYTFGSGTRLTVV.

The rearrangement uses TRBV28 and TRBJ2-2; weak D call: TRBD1 (6 bases). Looked up from germline, CDR1 is MDHEN and CDR2 is SYDVKM. The V gene lost 2 bases and the J gene lost 6 bases, with 10 bases spanning the gap. The CDR3 covers 14 residues. Here the CDR3 DNA reads TGTGCCAGCAGTTTAAACAGGGTGGCCGGGGAGCTGTTTTTT. This encodes CASSLNRVAGELFF.

V usage is TRBV28 and J usage is TRBJ2-7; unclear D gene. The CDR3 has 14 residues. Germline CDR1 MDHEN, CDR2 SYDVKM. V shed 7 bases and J shed 5 bases, with 18 bases lying between them. The CDR3 loop is CASITPTLSNEQYF. The CDR3 coding sequence is TGTGCCAGCATAACGCCGACATTATCAAACGAGCAGTACTTC.

The chain recombines TRBV15 with TRBJ1-2; the D is unclear. There are 15 residues in the CDR3. V lost 0 bases and J 5 bases, leaving 13 bases between the germline ends. Per germline, CDR1 LNHNV and CDR2 YYDKDF (reference sequence). CDR3: CATSRDRLLSYGYTF. For the CDR3, the DNA is TGTGCCACCAGCAGAGATCGGCTTCTCTCATATGGCTACACCTTC.

The table lists this clone with a count of one. The V and J genes are TRBV10-3 and TRBJ1-2; possible D gene TRBD1, 5 bases. CDR3 size: 15 residues. V was shortened by 6 bases and J by 5 bases, with 19 bases between the two germline ends. The germline gives CDR1 ENHRY, CDR2 SYGVKD. CDR3 amino acids: CAISLGTGVEYGYTF. Written as DNA, the CDR3 is TGTGCCATCAGCCTCGGGACTGGGGTAGAATATGGCTACACCTTC.

The chain employs TRBV19 and TRBJ2-1; the match to TRBD2 covers 7 bases. Unmatched junction bases numbered 4, after V lost 4 bases and J lost 7 bases. CDR3 length: 13 residues. Germline CDR1 and CDR2: LNHDA and SQIVND (reference sequence). CDR3 protein: CASSTDGGNEQFF. The CDR3 DNA is TGTGCCAGTAGTACTGACGGGGGGAATGAGCAGTTCTTC. The full variable domain, its missing parts supplied by reference TRBV19 and TRBJ2-1, is DGGITQSPKYLFRKEGQNVTLSCEQNLNHDAMYWYRQDPGQGLRLIYYSQIVNDFQKGDIAEGYSVSREKKESFPLTVTSAQKNPTAFYLCASSTDGGNEQFFGPGTRLTVL.

CDR3 in amino acids: CASGTGRYEQYF. The CDR3 region has the DNA TGTGCCAGCGGGACGGGGCGGTACGAGCAGTACTTC. The chain couples TRBV7-2 to TRBJ2-7, with D possibly called TRBD1 or TRBD2 (5 bases each). Germline V gene lookup returns CDR1 SGHTA and CDR2 FQGNSA. This CDR3 is 12 amino acids long. The V end was cut by 8 bases, the J end by 4 bases, with 12 bases between.

The chain uses TRBV28 and TRBJ1-2, with D possibly TRBD1 on 5 matching bases. Trimming left V 4 bases short and J 10 bases short, with 13 bases between. The germline gives CDR1 MDHEN, CDR2 SYDVKM. CDR3 size: 12 residues. The CDR3 DNA reads TGTGCCAGCAGTTACGGACAAGACGCCTACACCTTC. The encoded protein is CASSYGQDAYTF.

This chain connects TRBV29-1 to TRBJ2-2, with 9 bases that match TRBD2. Germline values: CDR1 SQVTM, CDR2 ANQGSEA. The trim removed 6 bases at V and 0 bases at J, leaving 14 bases unmatched. The CDR3 is made up of 18 amino acids. As DNA, the CDR3 is TGCAGCGTCGCCGGAGGAGCGGGGGGACTCCCGAACACCGGGGAGCTGTTTTTT. Translated, it gives CSVAGGAGGLPNTGELFF.

V is TRBV7-2 and J is TRBJ1-2; the D gene is possibly TRBD1 (5 bases). The CDR3 totals 15 residues. V shed 5 bases and J shed 2 bases, with 15 bases lying between them. CDR1 and CDR2 from the germline V gene are SGHTA and FQGNSA. This chain's CDR3 is CASSIGSTVNYGYTF. DNA for the CDR3: TGTGCCAGCAGCATAGGGTCGACAGTCAACTATGGCTACACCTTC.

The V call is TRBV5-1, the J call TRBJ2-7; TRBD1 aligns across 10 bases. Germline V gene sequence: CDR1 SGHRS, CDR2 YFSETQ. J was trimmed by 4 bases and V by 3 bases; bases with no gene match: 7. The length of the CDR3 is 15 residues. CDR3 nucleotide sequence: TGCGCCAGCAGCTGGGGGGACAGGGGCGGGTACGAGCAGTACTTC. It is translated as CASSWGDRGGYEQYF. Full variable domain (missing parts from reference TRBV5-1 and TRBJ2-7): KAGVTQTPRYLIKTRGQQVTLSCSPISGHRSVSWYQQTPGQGLQFLFEYFSETQRNKGNFPGRFSGRQFSNSRSEMNVSTLELGDSALYLCASSWGDRGGYEQYFGPGTRLTVT.

The chain joins TRBV6-5 to TRBJ1-1; D is undetermined. The CDR3 loop spans 16 amino acids. CDR1 and CDR2 from the germline V gene are MNHEY and SVGAGI. Trimming cost V 0 bases and J 3 bases, with 14 bases left between them. This CDR3 reads CASSYSGVFWDTEAFF. DNA of the CDR3: TGTGCCAGCAGTTACTCTGGTGTGTTTTGGGACACTGAAGCTTTCTTT.

The chain has TRBV5-1 and TRBJ2-5; D uncertain. V lost 0 bases and J lost 6, with 12 bases in between. The CDR3 contains 14 residues. CDR1 and CDR2 (germline): SGHRS, YFSETQ. As DNA, the CDR3 is TGCGCCAGCAGCTTGGGCACAGTCCTTAAGACCCAGTACTTC. Translation gives CASSLGTVLKTQYF.

The chain couples TRBV2 to TRBJ1-4; no reliable D call. CDR3 length: 11 amino acids. The V gene's germline CDR1 is SNHLY and CDR2 FYNNEI. V was clipped by 6 bases and J by 8 bases, with 7 bases between them. The CDR3 loop reads CASRNGEKLFF. CDR3 in DNA: TGTGCCAGCAGGAACGGGGAAAAACTGTTTTTT.

The J gene is TRBJ2-3, the V gene TRBV29-1; 8 nucleotides agree with TRBD1. CDR1 SQVTM and CDR2 ANQGSEA come from the germline V gene. With V trimmed by 2 bases and J by 4 bases, 2 bases remained unmatched. The CDR3 totals 13 residues. The CDR3 spells CSVEPGGPDTQYF. DNA for the CDR3: TGCAGCGTTGAACCAGGGGGCCCAGATACGCAGTATTTT.

This sequence joins TRBV28 and TRBJ2-7; no definite D call. The V end was cut by 2 bases, the J end by 2 bases, with 4 bases between. This CDR3 is built from 12 residues. The germline V gene has CDR1 MDHEN and CDR2 SYDVKM. CDR3 sequence (DNA): TGTGCCAGCAGTTTACCCCCCTACGAGCAGTACTTC. It translates to CASSLPPYEQYF.

V usage is TRBV7-2 and J usage is TRBJ2-7; 8 bases map to TRBD2. In germline, CDR1 is SGHTA, CDR2 FQGNSA. The junction had 4 bases not matched to a gene; V was cut back by 4 bases and J by 5 bases. The CDR3 runs to 13 residues. CDR3 DNA sequence: TGTGCCAGCAGCTCAGTGCGGGGGGACGAGCAGTACTTC. It translates to CASSSVRGDEQYF.

The rearrangement joins TRBV5-1 to TRBJ2-1, with TRBD2 matching over 7 bases. Losses at the gene ends were 0 bases for V and 5 bases for J; bases not matched to a gene: 8. The CDR3 loop spans 16 amino acids. CDR1 is SGHRS, CDR2 YFSETQ, per germline. The CDR3 DNA follows: TGCGCCAGCAGCTTGGACGGGGGGAGTCGGCACAATGAGCAGTTCTTC. Its translation is CASSLDGGSRHNEQFF.

The rearrangement uses TRBV5-4 and TRBJ2-3, with TRBD2 matching 8 bases. This CDR3 is 16 amino acids long. Germline V gene data show CDR1 as SGHNT and CDR2 as YYREEE (reference sequence). Unmatched junction bases numbered 6, after V lost 1 base and J lost 2 bases. The CDR3 reads CASSLFSGGTTDTQYF. CDR3 in DNA: TGTGCCAGCAGCTTGTTCAGCGGGGGTACCACAGATACGCAGTATTTT.

As regards this clone: One junction end does not reproduce the germline sequence, and a read error may be involved. The chain carries TRBV7-7 and TRBJ2-1, with TRBD2 matching over 11 bases. The CDR3 runs to 16 residues. CDR1 and CDR2 (germline): SSHAT, FNYEAQ (reference sequence). The CDR3 DNA reads TGTGCTAGCAGCTTATTTAGCGGGGGGGCTCAAAATGAGCAGTTCTTC. It yields the protein CASSLFSGGAQNEQFF.